The clone carrying this TCR beta chain was counted only a few times. Stated time point: patch test 3, about 24 weeks after DPC sensitization. The treatment was: therapeutic diphenylcyclopropenone sensitization with weekly scalp DPC. Donors, patients with alopecia ranging from 18 to 70 years old and judged suitable for DPC, provided samples. TCRdb reprocessed the RACE reads with MiXCR, giving one entry per CDR3 protein. The top ten hold approximately 2.5% of the sample, which has roughly 200,000 distinct CDR3 sequences, approximately 24% seen once. The ends lost 5 bases at V and 5 bases at J; junction bases unmatched: 8. Germline V gene lookup returns CDR1 SGHTA and CDR2 FQGNSA. The CDR3 consists of 15 residues. These data originate in a study of human T cells and chemical hapten exposure. Study details: 0.01% DPC was applied to the upper back in patch tests, which were read at 6 days.

This TCR was recovered from a woman in her 40s with alopecia areata. Some clones in this sample may be carry-over from other donors' samples. The chain combines TRBV7-2 with TRBJ1-4, with TRBD1 matching 7 bases. The material sequenced was whole blood, taken in connection with sensitization to the hapten diphenylcyclopropenone (DPC). CDR3: CASSPHRGGNEKLFF. The CDR3 nucleotides read TGTGCCAGCAGCCCTCACAGGGGCGGAAATGAAAAACTGTTTTTT.